A single sample is the source of the 27 T cell receptor beta chains below, sequenced in a study of cytomegalovirus exposure and HLA in healthy donors. Use of 60 Vbeta and 13 Jbeta primers characterized the PCR. Clones were sequenced by immunoSEQ multiplex PCR, and TCRdb holds only the in-frame ones, with some missing. This repertoire shows 200,000 to 250,000 clones, around 80% found once; its top ten account for under 0.85%. Sequencing was performed on PBMCs. The receptors were sampled from a boy aged 2 to 9 in good health and CMV-seronegative.

Remarks on this clone: Distinct nucleotide sequences in the sample also encode this CDR3. The rearrangement uses TRBV30 and TRBJ1-5; TRBD1 is a possible D gene (6 bases). This CDR3 comprises 13 residues. Trimming pared 3 bases from V and 4 bases from J, leaving 10 bases between. The germline CDR1 and CDR2 sequences are GTSNPN and SVGIG (reference sequence). CDR3 protein: CAWSAGVNQPQHF. DNA of the CDR3: TGTGCCTGGAGCGCAGGGGTGAATCAGCCCCAGCATTTT.

Concerning this clone itself: Other DNA sequences within the sample encode an identical CDR3. This chain uses TRBV11-2 with TRBJ1-1; D is unclear. V lost 1 base and J lost 1, with 4 bases in between. CDR3 length: 13 residues. Germline V gene data show CDR1 as SGHAT and CDR2 as FQNNGV. CDR3 sequence: CASSLGRNTEAFF. CDR3 in DNA: TGTGCCAGCAGCTTAGGCAGGAACACTGAAGCTTTCTTT.

The rearrangement joins TRBV11-3 to TRBJ2-3; 8 bases match TRBD2. Germline loops: CDR1 SGHNT, CDR2 YENEEA. The CDR3 loop spans 18 amino acids. V was pared by 0 bases and J by 0 bases, with 8 bases of the junction left unmatched. CDR3 DNA: TGTGCCAGCAGCTTAGATAAGGTAGCGGGACCTAGCACAGATACGCAGTATTTT. Its protein product is CASSLDKVAGPSTDTQYF.

This chain connects TRBV2 to TRBJ2-3; 11 bases line up with TRBD2. The CDR3 covers 16 residues. The germline V gene encodes CDR1 SNHLY and CDR2 FYNNEI. J was trimmed by 6 bases and V by 6 bases; bases with no gene match: 11. The CDR3 DNA is TGTGCCAGCAGGGCGACTAGCGGGGCTGGGAGGGATACGCAGTATTTT. This sequence encodes CASRATSGAGRDTQYF.

The chain joins TRBV11-2 to TRBJ1-2; a possible D gene is TRBD1 (5 bases). The germline CDR1 and CDR2 sequences are SGHAT and FQNNGV. Between the trimmed V and J ends, which lost 4 bases and 7 bases, there was a span of 16 bases. The CDR3 has 14 amino acids. The CDR3 is CASSSSPGVIGYTF. In nucleotides, the CDR3 is TGTGCCAGCAGCTCTAGCCCGGGGGTGATTGGCTACACCTTC.

The V gene is TRBV30, the J gene TRBJ2-5; 10 bases map to TRBD2. The length of the CDR3 is 14 residues. Germline loops: CDR1 GTSNPN, CDR2 SVGIG (reference sequence). J lost 5 bases, V lost 1 base, and 4 bases had no gene match. This CDR3 is CAWSGTSGGETQYF. CDR3 coding DNA: TGTGCCTGGAGTGGGACTAGCGGTGGGGAGACCCAGTACTTC.

This chain joins TRBV5-4 and TRBJ2-3; 7 nucleotides line up with TRBD1. The CDR3 is 15 amino acids. J gave up 2 bases and V 9 bases, and 12 bases lay outside the gene matches. The germline gives CDR1 SGHNT, CDR2 YYREEE (reference sequence). CDR3 in DNA: TGTGCCATCAAAACAGGGGTTGGAGTCACAGATACGCAGTATTTT. Protein: CAIKTGVGVTDTQYF.

In its sample, this clone was seen once. The chain employs TRBV5-1 and TRBJ1-4; maybe TRBD1 (5 bases). The CDR3 runs 13 residues. In germline, CDR1 is SGHRS, CDR2 YFSETQ. The germline V and J ends were trimmed by 3 bases and 2 bases, with 5 bases remaining between them. CDR3 residues: CASSYRTNEKLFF. The DNA of the CDR3 is TGCGCCAGCAGCTACAGGACTAATGAAAAACTGTTTTTT. Filled out from reference TRBV5-1 and TRBJ1-4, the complete variable domain reads KAGVTQTPRYLIKTRGQQVTLSCSPISGHRSVSWYQQTPGQGLQFLFEYFSETQRNKGNFPGRFSGRQFSNSRSEMNVSTLELGDSALYLCASSYRTNEKLFFGSGTQLSVL.

The CDR3 DNA follows: TGTGCCAGCAGTGTCCTCGGGACAGGGGGGACAGATACGCAGTATTTT. This codes for CASSVLGTGGTDTQYF. The chain carries TRBV6-4 and TRBJ2-3, with 11 bases aligning to TRBD1. Germline CDR1 is MRHNA and CDR2 is SNTAGT. The CDR3 runs 16 residues. J gave up 3 bases and V 4 bases, and 6 bases lay outside the gene matches.

This chain links TRBV9 with TRBJ2-7; 8 nucleotides line up with TRBD2. J was trimmed by 0 bases and V by 1 base; bases with no gene match: 0. The CDR3 sequence is 14 residues long. Germline V gene data show CDR1 as SGDLS and CDR2 as YYNGEE. The CDR3 reads CASSVTSGSYEQYF. CDR3 DNA: TGTGCCAGCAGCGTAACTAGCGGCTCCTACGAGCAGTACTTC. Supplemented by reference TRBV9 and TRBJ2-7, the full variable domain reads DSGVTQTPKHLITATGQRVTLRCSPRSGDLSVYWYQQSLDQGLQFLIQYYNGEERAKGNILERFSAQQFPDLHSELNLSSLELGDSALYFCASSVTSGSYEQYFGPGTRLTVT.

The rearrangement uses TRBV27 and TRBJ1-1; D call uncertain. This CDR3 has 12 residues. V gave up 4 bases and J gave up 5 bases, with 8 bases separating them. Germline V gene data show CDR1 as MNHEY and CDR2 as SMNVEV (reference sequence). The CDR3 is CASSSHGTEAFF. CDR3 DNA: TGTGCCAGCAGTTCTCACGGGACTGAAGCTTTCTTT.

The chain is built from TRBV21-1 and TRBJ2-7; the table assigns TRBD1, which was not confirmed against the DNA. TRBV21-1 represents a pseudogene. The CDR3 consists of 15 residues. DNA of the CDR3: TGTGCCAGCAGCAAAGCGCAGGGGAAAGGCTACGAGCAGTACTTC. Translated: CASSKAQGKGYEQYF.

The chain joins TRBV5-4 to TRBJ1-2; TRBD1 matches at 10 bases. V trimming: 4 bases; J trimming: 6 bases; junction bases outside the gene matches: 9. Germline-derived CDR1 and CDR2 are SGHNT and YYREEE (reference sequence). This CDR3 is built from 15 residues. The CDR3 DNA follows: TGTGCCAGCAGCCCCCGACAGGGGGCGAGAAATGGCTACACCTTC. Translated, it gives CASSPRQGARNGYTF. Full variable domain (rest looked up from reference TRBV5-4 and TRBJ1-2): ETGVTQSPTHLIKTRGQQVTLRCSSQSGHNTVSWYQQALGQGPQFIFQYYREEENGRGNFPPRFSGLQFPNYSSELNVNALELDDSALYLCASSPRQGARNGYTFGSGTRLTVV.

V usage is TRBV19 and J usage is TRBJ1-1; the D is unclear. The V and J ends lost 2 bases and 5 bases respectively, with 12 bases between them. The length of the CDR3 is 14 residues. CDR1 is LNHDA, CDR2 SQIVND, per germline (reference sequence). CDR3 DNA sequence: TGTGCCAGTAGTATAACGGCGCCGGGGACTGAAGCTTTCTTT. The encoded protein is CASSITAPGTEAFF. The complete variable domain, with remaining parts taken from reference TRBV19 and TRBJ1-1, reads DGGITQSPKYLFRKEGQNVTLSCEQNLNHDAMYWYRQDPGQGLRLIYYSQIVNDFQKGDIAEGYSVSREKKESFPLTVTSAQKNPTAFYLCASSITAPGTEAFFGQGTRLTVV.

The chain uses TRBV5-3 and TRBJ2-1; D remains ambiguous. TRBV5-3 has ORF status, its function being uncertain. V shed 2 bases and J shed 1 base, with 13 bases lying between them. The CDR3 spans 16 residues. CDR3 sequence: CARSFNGSGSYNEQFF. The CDR3 nucleotides read TGTGCCAGAAGCTTCAATGGCTCAGGATCCTACAATGAGCAGTTCTTC.

The chain recombines TRBV6-6 with TRBJ2-1, with TRBD1 matching 9 bases. This CDR3 region has 16 residues. V shed 6 bases and J 8 bases; nucleotides not matched to a gene: 14. Germline-derived CDR1 and CDR2 are MNHNY and SVGAGI (reference sequence). The CDR3 protein is CASSLLRDRVYDEQFF. In nucleotides, the CDR3 is TGTGCCAGCAGCCTTCTCCGGGACAGGGTGTATGATGAGCAGTTCTTC.

The chain couples TRBV30 to TRBJ1-1, with D tentatively TRBD1 (5 bases). V was clipped by 3 bases and J by 7 bases, with 12 bases between them. The CDR3 consists of 12 residues. Germline V lookup: CDR1 GTSNPN, CDR2 SVGIG (reference sequence). CDR3 residues: CAWSLTGGEAFF. The CDR3 DNA reads TGTGCCTGGAGCCTAACAGGTGGTGAAGCTTTCTTT. Looking up the rest from reference TRBV30 and TRBJ1-1 gives the full variable domain: SQTIHQWPATLVQPVGSPLSLECTVEGTSNPNLYWYRQAAGRGLQLLFYSVGIGQISSEVPQNLSASRPQDRQFILSSKKLLLSDSGFYLCAWSLTGGEAFFGQGTRLTVV.

The chain recombines TRBV6-5 with TRBJ2-7, with D perhaps matching TRBD2 (6 bases). The ends were cut back, 6 bases at V and 2 bases at J, with 14 bases in the middle. CDR1 is MNHEY, CDR2 SVGAGI, per germline. The length of the CDR3 is 14 residues. This CDR3 reads CASSPDPGAYEQYF. In nucleotides, the CDR3 is TGTGCCAGCAGCCCGGACCCGGGGGCCTACGAGCAGTACTTC.

The J gene is TRBJ1-1, the V gene TRBV11-2, with TRBD1 as a possible D gene (6 bases). The germline V gene encodes CDR1 SGHAT and CDR2 FQNNGV. Trimming removed 1 base from V and 5 bases from J, with 11 bases in between. The CDR3 is made up of 14 amino acids. The CDR3 bases are TGTGCCAGCAGCTTAGCCGCAGGGGTGACTGAAGCTTTCTTT. Protein: CASSLAAGVTEAFF.

This clone was observed a few times. CDR3 nucleotide sequence: TGTGCCAGCAGCCAGGGCGCCGGGGAGCTGTTTTTT. It yields the protein CASSQGAGELFF. The chain couples TRBV14 to TRBJ2-2; no clear D gene. This CDR3 comprises 12 residues. The ends were cut back, 3 bases at V and 6 bases at J, with 5 bases in the middle. Germline V lookup: CDR1 SGHDN, CDR2 FVKESK.

This clone was detected a few times. The chain couples TRBV14 to TRBJ1-2, with TRBD1 as a possible D gene (5 bases). Germline CDR1 and CDR2: SGHDN and FVKESK. The CDR3 runs 13 residues. Trimming took 1 base from V and 6 from J, leaving 9 bases between them. The CDR3 DNA follows: TGTGCCAGCAGCCAAGTCAGGGCTGATGGCTACACCTTC. Amino acid sequence: CASSQVRADGYTF.

This chain joins TRBV30 and TRBJ2-3; 10 positions agree with TRBD2. Looked up from germline, CDR1 is GTSNPN and CDR2 is SVGIG (reference sequence). V gave up 1 base and J gave up 7 bases; unmatched junction bases: 14. This CDR3 spans 17 amino acids. CDR3 nucleotide sequence: TGTGCCTGGAGTGGACCCCTGACCGGGACTAGCGCACATACGCAGTATTTT. This translates into CAWSGPLTGTSAHTQYF.

The J gene is TRBJ2-5, the V gene TRBV6-1, with 11 bases aligning to TRBD1. This CDR3 is built from 15 residues. V shed 3 bases, J shed 2 bases, and the junction held 2 bases outside the gene matches. Per germline, CDR1 MNHNS and CDR2 SASEGT. CDR3 nucleotides: TGTGCCAGCAGTGAGGACAGGGGGCGGCAAGAGACCCAGTACTTC. Its translation: CASSEDRGRQETQYF.

This chain joins TRBV5-1 and TRBJ2-5; D unclear. Gene TRBJ2-7 matches the end of the DNA better, so the J call may be wrong. The CDR3 sequence is 15 residues long. Per germline, CDR1 SGHRS and CDR2 YFSETQ. CDR3 sequence: CANIQSSTRSYEQYF. For the CDR3, the DNA is TGCGCCAACATCCAATCGTCGACACGATCCTACGAGCAGTACTTC.

The V and J genes are TRBV6-5 and TRBJ1-1, with D unclear. The CDR3 has 15 amino acids. Germline V gene sequence: CDR1 MNHEY, CDR2 SVGAGI. The V end lost 5 bases, the J end lost 5 bases, and 18 bases lay between the germline ends. The CDR3 nucleotides are TGTGCCAGCAGTCCCGGAGGCGCGTCTCTTACTGAAGCTTTCTTT. This gives the protein CASSPGGASLTEAFF.

The V gene is TRBV15, the J gene TRBJ2-5; D perhaps matches TRBD1 (5 bases). CDR3 length equals 15 residues. The V end lost 0 bases, the J end lost 4 bases, and 12 bases lay between the germline ends. Germline-derived CDR1 and CDR2 are LNHNV and YYDKDF (reference sequence). The chain's CDR3 is CATSRDSTQGETQYF. The CDR3 nucleotides read TGTGCCACCAGCAGAGATAGTACGCAGGGAGAGACCCAGTACTTC.

The gene calls are TRBV11-2 and TRBJ2-1; TRBD2 aligns across 7 bases. Germline assignment: CDR1 SGHAT and CDR2 FQNNGV. There are 17 residues in the CDR3. V gave up 8 bases and J gave up 4 bases; unmatched junction bases: 17. CDR3 sequence reads: CASHIYSGLAEYNEQFF. The CDR3 coding sequence is TGTGCCAGCCACATCTATTCGGGGCTAGCGGAGTACAATGAGCAGTTCTTC. Variable domain in full (rest from reference TRBV11-2 and TRBJ2-1): EAGVAQSPRYKIIEKRQSVAFWCNPISGHATLYWYQQILGQGPKLLIQFQNNGVVDDSQLPKDRFSAERLKGVDSTLKIQPAKLEDSAVYLCASHIYSGLAEYNEQFFGPGTRLTVL.